The T cell receptor (beta chain) described here comes from a study of CXCR3-negative and CXCR3-positive naive CD8 T cells. The study made its TRB cDNA libraries by 5' RACE, adding UMI labels. TCRdb re-called the 5' RACE reads; one entry per CDR3 protein, DNA not given. In all, the sample yields some 120,000 distinct CDR3 sequences. With regard to this clonotype: Antigen specificity is unknown.

A CD45RO-CCR7+CD27+CD95- phenotype identified naive CD8+ T cells. This CDR3 is 12 amino acids long. Germline CDR1 is SQVTM and CDR2 is ANQGSEA. Regarding the study as a whole: CXCR3-positive naive cells had more hydrophobic TRB CDR3s than CXCR3-negative naive cells. Comparison of naive subsets found surface CD5 to be comparable, and TCR strength was inferred on the basis of TRB CDR3 properties. Diversity in memory CD8+ cells fell much lower than the comparably high levels seen in both naive subsets.

The TCR was taken from a human donor in good health. Some clones in this sample may be carry-over from other donors' samples. The sequenced material came from naive CXCR3+ CD8+ T cells from blood. Subset in this sample: CD45RO-CCR7+CD27+CD95- naive CD8+ T cells expressing CXCR3 (TNR3+). The J gene is TRBJ2-1, the V gene TRBV29-1. The CDR3: CSVEDWGNEQFF.